These T cell receptor beta chains were read from a single sample in a study of T cell changes during pregnancy in multiple sclerosis. The data were produced by immunoSEQ multiplex PCR, yet TCRdb's version contains in-frame clones alone and is incomplete. The sample contains about 100,000 clones, over 85% of which appear only once. Sequenced here: peripheral blood, sampled in the second trimester of pregnancy. The source is a female donor with multiple sclerosis, enrolled in a pregnancy study. Each CDR3 is given without its conserved first and last residue. Each record gives: CDR3 protein, V gene, clone size. Some rows have no size entry. The others give once, few or many, or a class for an expanded clone.

ASSQNRQSNQPQH TRBV7-2 NA
ASSEGSFNYGYT TRBV2 few
ASSFGLAGVPDTQY TRBV27 NA
ASSIQGGQSYNEQF TRBV7-9 NA
ASSLTGGYSYEQY TRBV13 NA
SVADSGQINQPQH TRBV29-1 NA
ASSLVGGVTGELF TRBV11-1 NA
ASSLGDRGRTYEQY TRBV5-5 NA
ASSTLAESQETQY TRBV27 NA
ASSENARNEQF TRBV5-4 NA
ASSPAGDTQY TRBV7-9 NA
ASSFINRVKLF TRBV28 NA
ASSLLAGVDTDTQY TRBV7-6 NA
ASSPLRSDTEAF TRBV6-1 NA
ASSIEPDTQY TRBV19 NA
ASSLGGLQNEQF TRBV7-8 NA
ASLPEFTDTQY TRBV6-1 NA
ASEGAGELF TRBV7-6 once
ASSQRTGVSYEQY TRBV14 NA
AISAFPGSNTEAF TRBV10-3 once
ASSTRLAGEVLAEQF TRBV28 NA
ASSLSRYSSANEQF TRBV5-4 NA
ASRQGSNGELF TRBV28 once
ASRLAGGRETQY TRBV30 NA
ASSLEFGGADTQY TRBV5-5 NA
ASSLQGAYNEQF TRBV28 NA
ASSPTSGVSGANVLT TRBV19 NA
ASSQGGLAAYNEQF TRBV9 NA
ASSPDRGRRPQH TRBV27 NA
ASSLPGTQETQY TRBV28 NA
ASSNTTSGRSVELF TRBV21-1 NA
ASSAREDDEKLF TRBV4-1 NA
ASSGQPNTEAF TRBV6-1 NA
SVDRGTQY TRBV29-1 NA
ASSMGSGAEAF TRBV19 NA
ASSFIGYT TRBV11-3 NA
ASSLTALGSYGYT TRBV18 NA
AHYGGARENEAF TRBV30 NA
AWSVTGETYGYT TRBV30 NA
ASSSQGQPAGEQF TRBV6-1 NA
SVGTSGGYNEQF TRBV29-1 NA
ASSRGGGTDTQY TRBV28 NA
SVSERWRNEQF TRBV29-1 once
ASSSIQQSSYEQY TRBV7-9 NA
ASSIGRRETQY TRBV19 once
ASSRLAADNEQF TRBV2 NA
ASSYTNRVTEAF TRBV6-5 NA
ASRNRDGQPQH TRBV6-6 NA
ASSLADRSPRGYGYT TRBV28 NA